The 11 T cell receptor beta chains below come from one sample, sequenced in a study of cytomegalovirus exposure and HLA in healthy donors. This PCR relied on a set of 60 Vbeta primers and 13 Jbeta primers. Assay used: immunoSEQ multiplex PCR; TCRdb lists only in-frame clones, some missing. The sample contains about 170,000 clones, about 62% of which appear only once. Specimen: PBMCs. These receptors were obtained from a man aged 35 to 55 in good health and CMV-seronegative.

The sample holds a few counts of this clone. The J gene is TRBJ2-6, the V gene TRBV10-1; TRBD2 aligns across 15 bases. CDR1 is WNHNN, CDR2 SYGVQD, per germline (reference sequence). CDR3 length: 19 residues. Trimming took 3 bases from V and 4 from J; bases not matched to a gene: 7. The CDR3 DNA reads as TGCGCCAGCAGTGACCTCGGACTAGCGGGAGGGCTCGGGGCCAACGTCCTGACTTTC. Translated, it gives CASSDLGLAGGLGANVLTF.

The CDR3 here is CASSTDRENTEAFF. The CDR3 DNA sequence: TGTGCCAGTAGTACCGACAGGGAGAACACTGAAGCTTTCTTT. The rearrangement links TRBV19 to TRBJ1-1, with 7 bases fitting TRBD1. The V gene end was trimmed by 4 bases and the J gene end by 1 base; junction bases not matched to a gene: 3. This CDR3 contains 14 residues. CDR1 LNHDA and CDR2 SQIVND come from the germline V gene (reference sequence).

This clone was detected a few times. The CDR3 region is CAWREGRYTEAFF. CDR3 bases: TGTGCCTGGAGGGAAGGGAGGTACACTGAAGCTTTCTTT. The V gene is TRBV30, the J gene TRBJ1-1, with D uncertain. The germline gives CDR1 GTSNPN, CDR2 SVGIG (reference sequence). The germline V and J ends were trimmed by 3 bases and 3 bases, with 11 bases remaining between them. CDR3 length: 13 residues.

V usage is TRBV11-3 and J usage is TRBJ2-2, with 11 bases fitting TRBD2. The CDR3 contains 15 residues. The J segment lost 7 bases and the V segment lost 1 base, leaving 2 bases of the junction unmatched. In germline, CDR1 is SGHNT, CDR2 YENEEA. This CDR3 is CASSLGLAGGGELFF. CDR3 nucleotide sequence: TGTGCCAGCAGCTTAGGGCTAGCGGGAGGCGGGGAGCTGTTTTTT.

As to this clone: At one boundary the junction diverges from the germline segment, which might be a read error. This chain connects TRBV7-9 to TRBJ2-3; 7 positions agree with TRBD2. The CDR3 is 17 residues long. CDR1 is SEHNR and CDR2 is FQNEAQ in the germline V gene (reference sequence). The CDR3 bases are TGTTCCAGCAGCTCTCAACTAGTGATCGGGGAGGGAGATACGCAGTATTTT. Its translation is CSSSSQLVIGEGDTQYF.

This sequence joins TRBV7-2 and TRBJ2-2, with D perhaps matching TRBD1 (5 bases). The CDR3 loop spans 16 amino acids. Trimming stripped 1 base from V and 0 bases from J, with 9 bases between. Germline loops: CDR1 SGHTA, CDR2 FQGNSA. This CDR3 is CASSLGGAANTGELFF. In DNA, the CDR3 is TGTGCCAGCAGCTTAGGTGGGGCCGCGAACACCGGGGAGCTGTTTTTT.

V usage is TRBV18 and J usage is TRBJ2-7; D perhaps matches TRBD1 (5 bases). Germline V gene lookup returns CDR1 KGHSH and CDR2 LQKENI. The CDR3 is 16 amino acids. The ends were cut back, 6 bases at V and 0 bases at J, with 18 bases in the middle. The CDR3 DNA reads TGTGCCAGCTCCTACAGGACGGCGTCGAGCTCCTACGAGCAGTACTTC. It codes for CASSYRTASSSYEQYF.

The rearrangement uses TRBV19 and TRBJ1-1; the D is unclear. The germline V and J ends were trimmed by 3 bases and 0 bases, with 11 bases remaining between them. Germline assignment: CDR1 LNHDA and CDR2 SQIVND (reference sequence). The length of the CDR3 is 15 residues. CDR3 in DNA: TGTGCCAGTAGTATTAGTAGAACAGTGAACACTGAAGCTTTCTTT. Protein: CASSISRTVNTEAFF.

The V and J genes are TRBV5-4 and TRBJ1-4; 8 bases fit TRBD1. The CDR3 sequence is 13 residues long. J lost 6 bases, V lost 6 bases, and 4 bases had no gene match. CDR1 SGHNT and CDR2 YYREEE come from the germline V gene (reference sequence). CDR3 sequence: CASKQGEDEKLFF. The CDR3, as DNA: TGTGCCAGCAAACAGGGGGAAGATGAAAAACTGTTTTTT.

The chain has TRBV6-1 and TRBJ2-7; D is unclear. Germline CDR1 and CDR2: MNHNS and SASEGT. The CDR3 has 15 residues. Trimming removed 2 bases from V and 5 bases from J, with 16 bases in between. This chain's CDR3 is CASSEYIGSGHEQYF. The CDR3 bases are TGTGCCAGCAGTGAATACATAGGTTCGGGTCACGAGCAGTACTTC.

The gene calls are TRBV19 and TRBJ1-3, with 10 bases fitting TRBD1. The J segment lost 4 bases and the V segment lost 4 bases, leaving 1 base of the junction unmatched. Per the germline V gene, CDR1 is LNHDA and CDR2 is SQIVND (reference sequence). This CDR3 comprises 14 residues. DNA of the CDR3: TGTGCCAGTAGTACGGGACAGGGGGGAAACACCATATATTTT. This encodes CASSTGQGGNTIYF.